This is a list of T cell receptor beta chains from one sample in a study of cytomegalovirus exposure and HLA in healthy donors. Assay used: immunoSEQ multiplex PCR; TCRdb lists only in-frame clones, some missing. The repertoire holds some 100,000 clones, with approximately 65% as singletons. Sequences were obtained from PBMCs. The receptors originated from a woman aged 25 to 39 in good health and CMV-seropositive. The CDR3 runs from the conserved cysteine through the conserved F or W. A D gene is named only where the DNA matches it firmly. Not all rows give a size; the values are once, few, many and, for expanded clones, a class.

NA	TRBJ1-6	TRBD1	TRBV6-5	CASRPGTASPLHF	TGTGCCAGCAGACCCGGGACAGCTTCACCCCTCCACTTT
NA	TRBJ1-1	NA	TRBV6-5	CASREGPKMAFF	TGTGCCAGCAGGGAGGGGCCGAAGATGGCTTTCTTT
few	TRBJ1-6	NA	TRBV27	CASSPEGGNSPLHF	TGTGCCAGCAGCCCCGAGGGCGGGAATTCACCCCTCCACTTT
few	TRBJ2-7	TRBD2	TRBV19	CASSIVLAGPEPYEQYF	TGTGCCAGTAGTATAGTACTAGCGGGGCCAGAACCCTACGAGCAGTACTTC
NA	TRBJ1-4	TRBD1	TRBV30	CAWSLGTGGTNEKLFF	TGTGCCTGGAGTCTGGGGACAGGGGGAACTAATGAAAAACTGTTTTTT
NA	TRBJ2-1	NA	TRBV4-3	CASSQTAPGFTYNEQFF	TGCGCCAGCAGCCAGACCGCCCCCGGGTTCACCTACAATGAGCAGTTCTTC
NA	TRBJ1-4	TRBD1	TRBV5-4	CASSTGTANNEKLFF	TGTGCCAGCAGCACGGGGACAGCGAACAATGAAAAACTGTTTTTT
NA	TRBJ1-2	NA	TRBV5-4	CASSPGKAEYYGYTF	TGTGCCAGCAGCCCCGGGAAAGCCGAGTACTATGGCTACACCTTC
NA	TRBJ2-2	TRBD2	TRBV9	CASSSGGAVTGELFF	TGTGCCAGCAGTAGCGGGGGGGCGGTCACCGGGGAGCTGTTTTTT
NA	TRBJ1-5	TRBD1	TRBV28	CASSPQGNQPQHF	TGTGCCAGCAGTCCACAGGGGAATCAGCCCCAGCATTTT
NA	TRBJ1-6	TRBD1	TRBV27	CASSPILPGTGGSPLHF	TGTGCCAGCAGTCCAATATTACCCGGGACAGGGGGTTCACCCCTCCACTTT
NA	TRBJ1-1	NA	TRBV5-8	CASSPHRGVMNTEAFF	TGTGCCAGCAGCCCCCACCGGGGGGTTATGAACACTGAAGCTTTCTTT
NA	TRBJ2-5	TRBD1	TRBV4-2	CASSQDYRGQETQYF	TGTGCCAGCAGCCAAGATTACAGGGGCCAAGAGACCCAGTACTTC
NA	TRBJ2-3	TRBD2	TRBV28	CASSLLASGGPTDTQYF	TGTGCCAGCAGCCTCCTGGCTAGCGGGGGACCCACAGATACGCAGTATTTT
NA	TRBJ2-3	NA	TRBV4-1	CASSQFVGTDTQYF	TGCGCCAGCAGCCAATTCGTTGGCACAGATACGCAGTATTTT
few	TRBJ1-6	NA	TRBV5-1	CASKLGVEYHSPLHF	TGCGCCAGCAAATTAGGGGTGGAATATCATTCACCCCTCCACTTT
NA	TRBJ1-2	NA	TRBV29-1	CSVEDQNGYTF	TGCAGCGTTGAAGATCAGAATGGCTACACCTTC
NA	TRBJ2-1	TRBD2	TRBV27	CASSILAGGRWFF	TGTGCCAGCAGTATCTTAGCGGGGGGTCGATGGTTCTTC
NA	TRBJ1-5	NA	TRBV6-1	CASRQSRVNQPQHF	TGTGCCAGCAGACAATCCAGGGTAAATCAGCCCCAGCATTTT
once	TRBJ2-7	NA	TRBV2	CATGPGAWGGASYEQYF	TGTGCCACCGGACCGGGGGCGTGGGGGGGGGCCTCCTACGAGCAGTACTTC
NA	TRBJ2-1	TRBD2	TRBV27	CASSPVGGLAGNYNEQFF	TGTGCCAGCAGCCCCGTGGGGGGCCTAGCGGGGAACTACAATGAGCAGTTCTTC
NA	TRBJ1-1	TRBD1	TRBV7-3	CASSLITGVTEAFF	TGTGCCAGCAGCTTAATTACAGGGGTAACTGAAGCTTTCTTT
NA	TRBJ1-2	NA	TRBV6-1	CASSEAYYGYTF	TGTGCCAGCAGTGAAGCCTACTATGGCTACACCTTC
NA	TRBJ1-1	TRBD1	TRBV11-2	CASSLRGLEVGTEAFF	TGTGCCAGCAGCTTAAGGGGGCTGGAAGTAGGGACTGAAGCTTTCTTT
once	TRBJ2-7	TRBD1	TRBV29-1	CSVEGDSTTYEQYF	TGCAGCGTTGAAGGGGACAGTACCACCTACGAGCAGTACTTC
few	TRBJ1-5	NA	TRBV10-3	CAISESAYQPQHF	TGTGCCATCAGTGAGTCAGCCTATCAGCCCCAGCATTTT
NA	TRBJ1-1	TRBD1	TRBV18	CASSSQDRMNTEAFF	TGTGCCAGCTCATCCCAGGACAGGATGAACACTGAAGCTTTCTTT
NA	TRBJ2-5	NA	TRBV7-9	CASSLARSPQETQYF	TGTGCCAGCAGCTTGGCCAGGTCGCCCCAAGAGACCCAGTACTTC
NA	TRBJ2-7	NA	TRBV2	CASIQGGEQYF	TGTGCCAGCATACAGGGTGGGGAGCAGTACTTC
NA	TRBJ2-7	NA	TRBV5-6	CASSYRVWLYEQYF	TGTGCCAGCAGTTACAGGGTTTGGCTCTACGAGCAGTACTTC
NA	TRBJ2-5	TRBD2	TRBV7-9	CASSLWEGETQYF	TGTGCCAGCAGCTTATGGGAGGGAGAGACCCAGTACTTC
few	TRBJ2-3	TRBD2	TRBV6-4	CASSTSGGADTQYF	TGTGCCAGCTCCACCAGCGGGGGGGCAGATACGCAGTATTTT
NA	TRBJ2-5	NA	TRBV5-6	CASSLIERETQYF	TGTGCCAGCAGCTTGATAGAGAGAGAGACCCAGTACTTC
NA	TRBJ1-2	NA	TRBV19	CASSIQADRRGYTF	TGTGCCAGTAGTATCCAAGCGGACCGTCGGGGCTACACCTTC
once	TRBJ2-5	NA	TRBV7-2	CASSTLKQTQYF	TGTGCCAGCAGCACCCTGAAGCAGACCCAGTACTTC
NA	TRBJ2-1	TRBD2	TRBV2	CASRNSGGANEQFF	TGTGCCAGCAGAAACAGCGGGGGTGCCAATGAGCAGTTCTTC
many	TRBJ2-7	NA	TRBV27	CASRSTGLGEQYF	TGTGCCAGCAGATCTACAGGGCTGGGGGAGCAGTACTTC
NA	TRBJ2-7	TRBD2	TRBV19	CASSISSGGRSYEQYF	TGTGCCAGTAGTATTTCTAGCGGGGGACGTTCTTACGAGCAGTACTTC
few	TRBJ2-3	TRBD2	TRBV7-2	CASSPHSGGGTDTQYF	TGTGCCAGCAGCCCCCATAGCGGGGGAGGCACAGATACGCAGTATTTT
NA	TRBJ2-2	NA	TRBV4-2	CASSQDGTAATGELFF	TGTGCCAGCAGCCAAGATGGGACTGCAGCGACCGGGGAGCTGTTTTTT
NA	TRBJ1-1	NA	TRBV18	CASSNLGQAAMNTEAFF	TGTGCCAGCTCGAACCTGGGGCAGGCGGCGATGAACACTGAAGCTTTCTTT
NA	TRBJ2-1	NA	TRBV6-4	CATGDGSSYNEQFF	TGTGCCACCGGGGACGGGAGCTCCTACAATGAGCAGTTCTTC
few	TRBJ1-1	NA	TRBV5-1	CASSSTPNSNTEAFF	TGCGCCAGCAGCTCTACCCCAAATTCGAACACTGAAGCTTTCTTT
NA	TRBJ1-2	TRBD1	TRBV7-9	CSSSPPPGQGNYGYTF	TGTTCCAGCAGTCCCCCCCCGGGACAGGGGAACTATGGCTACACCTTC
NA	TRBJ1-2	TRBD1	TRBV2	CASSEEPGTVYGYPF	TGTGCCAGCAGTGAAGAACCCGGGACAGTGTATGGCTACCCCTTC